The T cell receptor beta chain described here comes from a study of CD8+ T cells in alopecia areata. The overall study: Treated patients took oral tofacitinib at 5 to 10 mg twice daily.

Researchers picked out CD4+ and CD8+ T cells from PBMCs by sorting. cDNA reverse transcribed from extracted RNA served as the sequencing template. This table comes from immunoSEQ multiplex PCR, and its TCRdb copy is limited to in-frame clones, with some not included. The table has approximately 91,000 clones, roughly 47% seen once. This CDR3 contains 16 residues. V dropped 5 bases and J dropped 3 bases, with 19 bases sitting between them. Germline loops: CDR1 MDHEN, CDR2 SYDVKM. What was sequenced was CD4+ T cells sorted from blood. The chain has TRBV28 and TRBJ2-5; D is ambiguous. The TCR originated in a human donor with alopecia areata. The CDR3: CASSPPRRTGKETQYF. The CDR3 DNA is TGTGCCAGCAGTCCCCCGCGCAGAACCGGAAAAGAGACCCAGTACTTC.